The table lists the clone carrying this T cell receptor beta chain with a count of one. Its target is not known. These data are taken from a study of T cells in Graves' hyperthyroidism and ophthalmopathy. Germline values: CDR1 SEHNR, CDR2 FQNEAQ (reference sequence). This CDR3 spans 17 amino acids. J lost 5 bases, V lost 5 bases, and 12 bases had no gene match. TCR beta CDR3 regions were amplified from RNA transcripts. RT-PCR in the first round (using the HTBI primer set) targeted the TCR CDR3. One entry per CDR3 protein results from TCRdb running MiXCR on the multiplex PCR reads. The sample lists nearly 750,000 distinct CDR3 sequences; 30% to 40% were seen once. Graves' hyperthyroidism showing no ophthalmopathy progression within 18 months was considered stable. Disease duration under 2 months; hyperthyroidism patients were aged 18 to 65. Source material for PBMCs was less than 12 ml fresh peripheral blood.

Broader study findings: Also found in blood were most expanded thyroid clonotypes above 0.001.

The TCR sequence derives from a woman in her forties with Graves' hyperthyroidism. Sequencing input: blood. The chain has TRBV7-9 and TRBJ2-5, with 12 positions matching TRBD2. The CDR3 sequence: CASSQETSGSGWETQYF. CDR3 coding DNA: TGTGCCAGCAGCCAAGAGACTAGCGGGAGCGGGTGGGAGACCCAGTACTTC.